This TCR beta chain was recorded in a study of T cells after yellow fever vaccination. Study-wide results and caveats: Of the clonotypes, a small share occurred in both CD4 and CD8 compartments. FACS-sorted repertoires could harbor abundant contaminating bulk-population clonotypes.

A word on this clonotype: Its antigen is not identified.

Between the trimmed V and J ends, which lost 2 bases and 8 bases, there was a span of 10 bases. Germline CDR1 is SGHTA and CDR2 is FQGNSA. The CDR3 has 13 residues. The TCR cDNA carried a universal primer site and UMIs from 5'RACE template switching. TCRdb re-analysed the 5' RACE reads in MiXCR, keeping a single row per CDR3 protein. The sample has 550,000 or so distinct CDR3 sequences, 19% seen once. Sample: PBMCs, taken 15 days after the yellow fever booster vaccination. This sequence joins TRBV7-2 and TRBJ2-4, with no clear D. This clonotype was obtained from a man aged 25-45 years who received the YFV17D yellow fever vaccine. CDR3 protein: CASSLRSWDIQYF. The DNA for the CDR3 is TGTGCCAGCAGCTTACGGTCTTGGGACATTCAGTACTTC.